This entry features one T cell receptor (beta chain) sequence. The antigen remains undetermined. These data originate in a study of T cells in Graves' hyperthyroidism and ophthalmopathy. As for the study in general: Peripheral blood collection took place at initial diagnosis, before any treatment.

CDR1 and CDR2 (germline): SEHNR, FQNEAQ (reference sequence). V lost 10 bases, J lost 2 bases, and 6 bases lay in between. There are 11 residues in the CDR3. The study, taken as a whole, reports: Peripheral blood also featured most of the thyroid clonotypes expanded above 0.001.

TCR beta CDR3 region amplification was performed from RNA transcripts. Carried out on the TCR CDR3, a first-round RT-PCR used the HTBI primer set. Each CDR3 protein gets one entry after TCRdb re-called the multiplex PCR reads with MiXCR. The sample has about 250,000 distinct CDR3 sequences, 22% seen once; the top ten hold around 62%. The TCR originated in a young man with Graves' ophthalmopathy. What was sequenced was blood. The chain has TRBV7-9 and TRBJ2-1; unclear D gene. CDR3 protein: CAISPYNEQFF. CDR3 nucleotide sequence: TGTGCCATATCTCCCTACAATGAGCAGTTCTTC.